This T cell receptor beta chain appears in the sequencing data of a study of T cell changes during pregnancy in multiple sclerosis. Only in-frame clones appear in the TCRdb table, and some are missing; sequencing was by immunoSEQ multiplex PCR. The sample lists some 62,000 clones, about 92% occurring once. The source of this sequence is a female donor in good health, enrolled as a control in a pregnancy study. This specimen was peripheral blood, taken in the second trimester of pregnancy.

The CDR3 region is CASSFSGRVADGYTF. The CDR3 nucleotides read TGCGCCAGCAGCTTCTCTGGCAGGGTGGCAGATGGCTACACCTTC. The chain links TRBV5-1 to TRBJ1-2; a possible D gene is TRBD1 (5 bases). The CDR3 sequence is 15 residues long. CDR1 SGHRS and CDR2 YFSETQ come from the germline V gene. Trimming shortened V by 2 bases and J by 6 bases, and 17 bases separated the two germline ends.